This T cell receptor beta chain comes out of a study of a mutant IDH1 vaccine in newly diagnosed glioma. The CDR3 runs 17 residues. The J segment lost 4 bases and the V segment lost 2 bases, leaving 12 bases of the junction unmatched. The germline V gene has CDR1 MNHNS and CDR2 SASEGT. Time point of the sample: week 5, during vaccination. Alongside topical imiquimod, each dose of vaccine comprised 300 ug of mutant IDH1 20-mer peptide. Produced via immunoSEQ multiplex PCR; TCRdb's table is partial and in-frame only. The sample includes over 50,000 clones, just under 90% of them seen just once. Points on this clone: The antigen is unknown.

This TCR derives from a woman aged 40 to 50 with glioma. This material consisted of PBMCs, taken from a glioma patient whose treatment included an IDH1 peptide vaccine. This chain connects TRBV6-1 to TRBJ2-3; 7 nucleotides align to TRBD2. This CDR3 reads CASSETLGGSGADTQYF. The DNA for the CDR3 is TGTGCCAGCAGTGAAACCCTTGGCGGGAGCGGAGCAGATACGCAGTATTTT.